This T cell receptor beta chain was sequenced during a study of shared clonotypes between healthy human individuals. Regarding the study as a whole: Naive CD4 clonotypes overlapped across a handful of donors at approximately 5.3%.

With respect to this clone: Its antigen remains unknown.

Data came from immunoSEQ multiplex PCR; TCRdb stores just in-frame clones and leaves some out. The sample includes around 2,000,000 clones, roughly 96% of them seen just once. The length of the CDR3 is 13 residues. Trimming took off 5 bases at V and 2 bases at J, with 8 bases between the two ends. Looked up from germline, CDR1 is SGHAT and CDR2 is FQNNGV. Sequenced: naive CD4+ T cells sorted from blood. Subset described: CD45RA+ positively selected. The J gene is TRBJ2-3, the V gene TRBV11-2; weak D call: TRBD1 (5 bases). The sequence derives from a man younger than 35 in good health. In nucleotides, the CDR3 is TGTGCCAGCAGCACTGGACACACAGATACGCAGTATTTT. Amino acid sequence: CASSTGHTDTQYF.